This is a list of T cell receptor beta chains from one sample in a study of regulatory T cells in long-lasting Graves disease. TCRdb used MiXCR to reprocess the multiplex PCR reads, holding one entry per CDR3 protein. The sample records roughly 450,000 distinct CDR3 sequences, roughly 20% being singletons. This sample comprised peripheral blood mononuclear cells (PBMCs), obtained when the disease was refractory, from a patient treated with antithyroid drugs. The receptors here all came from a female donor with Graves disease. The CDR3 runs from the conserved cysteine through the conserved F or W. The D gene is left open where the match is weak. Rows give clone size only sometimes, using once, few, many, or a class for an expanded clone.

size | J | D | V | CDR3 | DNA
. | TRBJ2-2 | TRBD1 | TRBV24-1 | CATKGGSANTGELFF | TGTGCCACCAAAGGGGGCAGTGCGAACACCGGGGAGCTGTTTTTT
. | TRBJ2-7 | TRBD1 | TRBV19 | CASSILSGGTYEQYF | TGTGCCAGTAGTATTCTCTCAGGGGGCACGTACGAGCAGTACTTC
. | TRBJ1-5 | . | TRBV7-6 | CASSLAGVGKPQHF | TGTGCCAGCAGCTTAGCGGGCGTGGGGAAGCCCCAGCATTTT
few | TRBJ2-7 | TRBD2 | TRBV29-1 | CSIGGLAVEEQYF | TGCAGCATTGGAGGACTAGCGGTAGAAGAGCAGTACTTC
many | TRBJ1-2 | . | TRBV28 | CASSLRGASSYGYTF | TGTGCCAGCAGTTTACGGGGAGCCTCAAGCTATGGCTACACCTTC
many | TRBJ2-7 | . | TRBV6-1 | CASRGASDLFYEQYF | TGTGCCAGCAGGGGAGCTAGCGACCTATTCTACGAGCAGTACTTC
many | TRBJ2-7 | . | TRBV20-1 | CSAREWQGYPYEQYF | TGCAGTGCTAGAGAGTGGCAGGGGTACCCCTACGAGCAGTACTTC
. | TRBJ2-5 | . | TRBV6-2/TRBV6-3 | CASSSSNDGQETQYF | TGTGCCAGCAGTTCCTCTAATGACGGGCAAGAGACCCAGTACTTC
many | TRBJ2-5 | TRBD2 | TRBV6-2/TRBV6-3 | CGTWLAGGPTETQYF | TGTGGAACCTGGCTAGCGGGAGGGCCCACAGAGACCCAGTACTTC
many | TRBJ1-1 | . | TRBV15 | CATSREEGPGAEAFF | TGTGCCACCAGCAGAGAGGAGGGCCCCGGGGCTGAAGCTTTCTTT
. | TRBJ1-1 | TRBD1 | TRBV7-9 | CASSVGTGGLGMNTEAFF | TGTGCCAGCAGCGTTGGGACAGGGGGCCTGGGGATGAACACTGAAGCTTTCTTT
few | TRBJ1-1 | TRBD1 | TRBV30 | CAWDREVEAFF | TGTGCCTGGGACAGGGAGGTTGAAGCTTTCTTT
few | TRBJ1-1 | . | TRBV7-9 | CASSATRGAEAFF | TGTGCCAGCAGCGCTACCCGGGGGGCTGAAGCTTTCTTT
few | TRBJ2-7 | TRBD1 | TRBV30 | CAFTGQGPYEQYF | TGTGCCTTTACGGGACAGGGGCCCTACGAGCAGTACTTC
many | TRBJ2-7 | TRBD2 | TRBV28 | CASSLAGTSYVYEQYF | TGTGCCAGCAGTTTAGCCGGGACTAGTTATGTCTACGAGCAGTACTTC
. | TRBJ2-1 | . | TRBV9 | CASSTYPGDNEQFF | TGTGCCAGCAGTACATACCCGGGAGACAATGAGCAGTTCTTC
once | TRBJ2-3 | TRBD1 | TRBV29-1 | CSVTGVSTDTQYF | TGCAGCGTCACAGGGGTTAGCACAGATACGCAGTATTTT
many | TRBJ2-7 | . | TRBV29-1 | CSVETGGQTEAYEQYF | TGCAGCGTTGAAACGGGGGGCCAGACAGAAGCCTACGAGCAGTACTTC
many | TRBJ2-7 | . | TRBV11-2 | CASSFSFFEQYF | TGTGCCAGCAGCTTTTCGTTCTTCGAGCAGTACTTC
many | TRBJ2-5 | TRBD2 | TRBV12-3/TRBV12-4 | CASRTGTSGSGTQYF | TGTGCCAGCAGGACCGGGACTAGCGGGAGCGGGACCCAGTACTTC
. | TRBJ2-7 | TRBD2 | TRBV6-2/TRBV6-3 | CASGGDLNSYEQYF | TGTGCCAGTGGGGGGGACCTTAACTCCTACGAGCAGTACTTC
many | TRBJ2-7 | . | TRBV27 | CASSLTLGMTYEQYF | TGTGCCAGCAGCCTCACCCTGGGAATGACCTACGAGCAGTACTTC
many | TRBJ2-7 | . | TRBV6-9 | CASSYPGRALHYEQYF | TGTGCCAGCAGTTACCCGGGCAGGGCCCTCCACTACGAGCAGTACTTC
many | TRBJ2-5 | TRBD2 | TRBV7-2 | CASSLVLAGGKETQYF | TGTGCCAGCAGCTTAGTTTTAGCGGGAGGGAAAGAGACCCAGTACTTC
many | TRBJ1-1 | . | TRBV28 | CASSFLSMRNTEAFF | TGTGCCAGCAGTTTTTTGTCGATGCGGAACACTGAAGCTTTCTTT
many | TRBJ1-1 | TRBD1 | TRBV7-8 | CASSLPQDRGNTEAFF | TGTGCCAGCAGCTTGCCCCAGGACAGGGGGAACACTGAAGCTTTCTTT
many | TRBJ1-1 | . | TRBV28 | CASSLIGTGEAFF | TGTGCCAGCAGTTTAATTGGAACAGGTGAAGCTTTCTTT
many | TRBJ2-5 | . | TRBV20-1 | CSAWVGETQYF | TGCAGTGCTTGGGTAGGCGAGACCCAGTACTTC
. | TRBJ2-5 | TRBD1 | TRBV5-1 | CASTPTGGRETQYF | TGCGCCAGCACCCCGACAGGGGGGAGAGAGACCCAGTACTTC
many | TRBJ2-5 | TRBD2 | TRBV12-3/TRBV12-4 | CASSLTGRGSETQYF | TGTGCCAGCAGTTTAACCGGGAGGGGGTCAGAGACCCAGTACTTC
. | TRBJ2-3 | . | TRBV28 | CASSLGGQGTDTQYF | TGTGCCAGCAGTTTAGGGGGTCAGGGGACAGATACGCAGTATTTT
. | TRBJ2-5 | . | TRBV10-3 | CAISGAGRETQYF | TGTGCCATCAGTGGGGCTGGTAGAGAGACCCAGTACTTC
many | TRBJ2-2 | . | TRBV5-1 | CASSLSGNTGELFF | TGTGCCAGCAGTTTGTCCGGGAACACCGGGGAGCTGTTTTTT
. | TRBJ1-2 | . | TRBV11-2 | CASSGWGNYGYTF | TGTGCCAGCAGCGGTTGGGGGAACTATGGCTACACCTTC
many | TRBJ1-1 | . | TRBV28 | CASEEGSEAFF | TGTGCCAGCGAGGAAGGGTCTGAAGCTTTCTTT
many | TRBJ2-1 | TRBD2 | TRBV29-1 | CSVETGTSGRLGNEQFF | TGCAGCGTTGAAACCGGGACTAGCGGGAGGTTGGGCAATGAGCAGTTCTTC
. | TRBJ2-7 | TRBD2 | TRBV28 | CASSRPWTSGSYEQYF | TGTGCCAGCAGCCGACCCTGGACTAGCGGCTCCTACGAGCAGTACTTC
. | TRBJ1-1 | TRBD1 | TRBV4-1 | CASSQEDRGYEAFF | TGCGCCAGCAGCCAAGAGGACAGGGGCTATGAAGCTTTCTTT
. | TRBJ2-7 | . | TRBV7-3 | CASSPTGPNEQYF | TGTGCCAGCAGCCCAACGGGGCCCAACGAGCAGTACTTC
. | TRBJ2-7 | TRBD2 | TRBV27 | CASSSGISGRAYEQYF | TGTGCCAGCAGTTCCGGGATTAGCGGGAGGGCCTACGAGCAGTACTTC
. | TRBJ2-2 | . | TRBV11-1 | CASRKIRGSAGELFF | TGCGCCAGCAGGAAGATCAGGGGTTCGGCCGGGGAGCTGTTTTTT
. | TRBJ1-6 | TRBD1 | TRBV12-3/TRBV12-4 | CASSLTGGSPLHF | TGTGCCAGCAGTTTGACAGGGGGATCACCCCTCCACTTT
. | TRBJ2-7 | . | TRBV9 | CASSVGYGRTGDEQYF | TGTGCCAGCAGCGTAGGTTACGGCCGAACGGGGGACGAGCAGTACTTC
many | TRBJ1-5 | . | TRBV3-1 | CASSQAIGNQPQHF | TGTGCCAGCAGCCAAGCGATAGGCAATCAGCCCCAGCATTTT
few | TRBJ1-5 | . | TRBV19 | CASSIAGFEGQPQHF | TGTGCCAGTAGTATAGCGGGGTTTGAGGGTCAGCCCCAGCATTTT
. | TRBJ2-5 | TRBD2 | TRBV3-1 | CASSQAILAGLQETQYF | TGTGCCAGCAGCCAAGCAATACTAGCGGGCCTCCAAGAGACCCAGTACTTC
. | TRBJ1-3 | TRBD1 | TRBV7-2 | CATLQGAGGNTIYF | TGTGCCACATTACAGGGGGCAGGTGGAAACACCATATATTTT
. | TRBJ1-6 | . | TRBV13 | CASRGGSGNSPLHF | TGTGCCAGCCGCGGGGGATCCGGGAACTCACCCCTCCACTTT
many | TRBJ2-7 | . | TRBV28 | CASSQVVPTAYEQYF | TGTGCCAGCAGTCAAGTCGTCCCCACGGCCTACGAGCAGTACTTC
many | TRBJ2-7 | TRBD1 | TRBV11-1 | CASSAKQGLGNYEQYF | TGTGCCAGCAGCGCCAAACAGGGGCTAGGGAACTACGAGCAGTACTTC
few | TRBJ2-7 | . | TRBV4-2 | CASSVVRGPTEQYF | TGTGCCAGCAGCGTCGTCCGGGGGCCCACGGAGCAGTACTTC
many | TRBJ2-5 | TRBD2 | TRBV27 | CASSPLGLAGQETQYF | TGTGCCAGCAGTCCCCTTGGACTAGCGGGACAAGAGACCCAGTACTTC